The sequence of this T cell receptor beta chain was determined in a study of OX40 agonist ivuxolimab in advanced cancers. Study-wide background: Partial responses were seen in three patients, one with hepatocellular carcinoma and two with cutaneous melanoma.

Germline CDR1 is SNHLY and CDR2 is FYNNEI. The CDR3 runs 13 residues. V lost 5 bases to trimming and J lost 3 bases, with 10 bases between them. This clone was observed a handful of times. Its cognate antigen is unknown. Study-wide results and caveats: Near-lowest levels of clonal expansion characterized partial responders at 0.1-3.0 mg/kg. Some nonresponders likewise displayed low normalized T-cell clonal expansion. CD4+ and CD8+ blood T cells expanded clonally by week 6 at 0.1 to 3.0 mg/kg.

The data were produced by immunoSEQ multiplex PCR, yet TCRdb's version contains in-frame clones alone and is incomplete. Among 50,000 to 70,000 clones listed, around 84% were seen once. The receptor was derived from an adult with an advanced solid tumor such as melanoma, head and neck, liver or kidney cancer. The V gene is TRBV2, the J gene TRBJ1-1; no clear D. The specimen comprised CD4+ or CD8+ T cells sorted from blood, sampled in a trial of the OX40 agonist ivuxolimab. This CDR3 reads CASSLRLDTEAFF. In nucleotides, the CDR3 is TGTGCCAGCAGTCTACGTTTGGACACTGAAGCTTTCTTT.